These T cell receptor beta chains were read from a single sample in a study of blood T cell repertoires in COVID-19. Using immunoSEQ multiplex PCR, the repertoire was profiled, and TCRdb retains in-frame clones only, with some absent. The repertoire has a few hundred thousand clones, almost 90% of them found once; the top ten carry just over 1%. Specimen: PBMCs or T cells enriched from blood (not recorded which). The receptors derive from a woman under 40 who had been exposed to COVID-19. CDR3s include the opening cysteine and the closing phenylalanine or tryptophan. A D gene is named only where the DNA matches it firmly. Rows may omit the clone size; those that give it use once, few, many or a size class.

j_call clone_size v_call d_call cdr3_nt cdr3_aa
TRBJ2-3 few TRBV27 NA TGTGCCAGCAGTCCCCGGACTGCTGCTAGCACAGATACGCAGTATTTT CASSPRTAASTDTQYF
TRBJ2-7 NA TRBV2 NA TGTGCCAGCAGTGAATCGGGTCTAGAAGTAGGCAGCTCCTACGAGCAGTACTTC CASSESGLEVGSSYEQYF
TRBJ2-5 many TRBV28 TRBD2 TGTGCCAGCAGTCCCGGGACTAGTGATGTGGGGACCCAGTACTTC CASSPGTSDVGTQYF
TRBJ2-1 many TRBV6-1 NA TGTGCCAGCAGTGAGGACACCTACAATGAGCAGTTCTTC CASSEDTYNEQFF
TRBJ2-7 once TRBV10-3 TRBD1 TGTGCCATCAGTGACCTGGGTCAGGGGGCCTACGAGCAGTACTTC CAISDLGQGAYEQYF
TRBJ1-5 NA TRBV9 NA TGTGCCAGCAGCCCCGGCGGAGCTAGGCATCAGCCCCAGCATTTT CASSPGGARHQPQHF
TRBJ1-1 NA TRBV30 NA TGTGCCTCCCGGCAGAGGGAAGCTTTCTTT CASRQREAFF
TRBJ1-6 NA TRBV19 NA TGTGCCAGTCGGGACATCGATAATTCACCCCTCCACTTT CASRDIDNSPLHF
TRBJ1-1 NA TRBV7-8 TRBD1 TGTGCCAGCAGCTTAGTTCGAAGGGACAGGGGGCGCGGCACTGAAGCTTTCTTT CASSLVRRDRGRGTEAFF
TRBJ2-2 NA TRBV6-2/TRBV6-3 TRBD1 TGTGCCAGCAGCCCCCCCCCACTTCAGGGGGTATCCTCTGTCGGGGAGCTGTTTTTT CASSPPPLQGVSSVGELFF
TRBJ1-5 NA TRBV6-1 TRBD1 TGTGCCAGCAGTGAAGGGACAGGGGGCCATCAGCCCCAGCATTTT CASSEGTGGHQPQHF
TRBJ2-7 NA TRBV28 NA TGTGCCAGCAGCCCAGGTGCAGGGCCCTACGAGCAGTACTTC CASSPGAGPYEQYF
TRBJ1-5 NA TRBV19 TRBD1 TGTGCCAGTAGTACAGCGACAGGGCTTGGGAGCAATCAGCCCCAGCATTTT CASSTATGLGSNQPQHF
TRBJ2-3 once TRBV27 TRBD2 TGTGCCAGCCTCCGAGCGGGAGAGCTTAGGGGAACGCAGTATTTT CASLRAGELRGTQYF
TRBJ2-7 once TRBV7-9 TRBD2 TGTGCCAGCAGCATGCCGGGACTAGCGGGACTCGAGCAGTACTTC CASSMPGLAGLEQYF
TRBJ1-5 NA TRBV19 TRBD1 TGTGCCAGTAGTACGACCCACTTAACAGGGGGCGTGAATCAGCCCCAGCATTTT CASSTTHLTGGVNQPQHF
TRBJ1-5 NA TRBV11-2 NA TGTGCCAGCAGCTTAGACAGGGGCCAGCCCCAGCATTTT CASSLDRGQPQHF
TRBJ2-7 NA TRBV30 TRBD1 TGTGCCTGGAGTGTAGTGACAGGGAGCGAGCAGTACTTC CAWSVVTGSEQYF
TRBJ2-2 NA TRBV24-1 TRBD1 TGTGCCACCAGGCCGGGACAGGGGGCGACCGGGGAGCTGTTTTTT CATRPGQGATGELFF
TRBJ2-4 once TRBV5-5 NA TGTGCCAGCAGCTTAAACAGGGCGGTGAACATTCAGTACTTC CASSLNRAVNIQYF
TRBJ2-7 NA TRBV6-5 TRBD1 TGTGCCAGCACCGTACAGACAGGGGGCACGGACGAGCAGTACTTC CASTVQTGGTDEQYF
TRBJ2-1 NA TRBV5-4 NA TGTGCCAGCAGTCCGGGCCCAGCGGAATACAATGAGCAGTTCTTC CASSPGPAEYNEQFF
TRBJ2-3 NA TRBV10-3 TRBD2 TGTGCCATCAGTGGGGGGGGAGATACGCAGTATTTT CAISGGGDTQYF
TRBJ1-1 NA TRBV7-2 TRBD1 TGTGCCAGCAGCTGGGCGGGACAGTCAGCTTTCTTT CASSWAGQSAFF
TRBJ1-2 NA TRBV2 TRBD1 TGTGCCAGCAGGACAGGGCCAGAGAATGGCTACACCTTC CASRTGPENGYTF
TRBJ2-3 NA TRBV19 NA TGTGCCAGTTCCATAGATTGGGGCGGCACAGATACGCAGTATTTT CASSIDWGGTDTQYF
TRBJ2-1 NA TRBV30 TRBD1 TGTGCCTGGAACAGGGGCGCCGGACTCCGCTCCTACAATGAGCAGTTCTTC CAWNRGAGLRSYNEQFF
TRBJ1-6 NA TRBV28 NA TGTGCCAGCAGTTTTCCCAGGGATCGCTCACCCCTCCACTTT CASSFPRDRSPLHF
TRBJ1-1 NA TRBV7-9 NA TGTGCCAGCAGCATACAGCCGACTAGTGAAGCTTTCTTT CASSIQPTSEAFF
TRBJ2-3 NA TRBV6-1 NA TGTGCCAGCAGTGAAGGACCAGCGACAGATACGCAGTATTTT CASSEGPATDTQYF
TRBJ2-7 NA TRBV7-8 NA TGTGCCAGCAGCCCTAGTGCACGGGATAACCAGTACTTC CASSPSARDNQYF
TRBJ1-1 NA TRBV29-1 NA TGCAGCGTTTCTGAAGCGGCGACTGAAGCTTTCTTT CSVSEAATEAFF
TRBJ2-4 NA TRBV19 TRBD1 TGTGCCAGTAGTCTAGACAGGGGTAACATTCAGTACTTC CASSLDRGNIQYF
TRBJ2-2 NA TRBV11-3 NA TGTGCCAGCAGGAAGCGCCAGACCGGGGAGCTGTTTTTT CASRKRQTGELFF
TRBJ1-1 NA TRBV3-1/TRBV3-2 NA TGTGCCAGCAGCCCAGAGGGCAACAGGAGGAACACTGAAGCTTTCTTT CASSPEGNRRNTEAFF
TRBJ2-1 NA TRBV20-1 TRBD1 TGCAGTGCTAGTGGTCAGGGGGTTTACAATGAGCAGTTCTTC CSASGQGVYNEQFF